A single sample gave rise to the 23 T cell receptor beta chains below, sequenced in a study of blood T cell repertoires in COVID-19. Here immunoSEQ multiplex PCR was the method, and the copy in TCRdb shows in-frame clones only, minus some. In the table there are about 160,000 clones, about 90% of which are singletons. The source material was PBMCs or T cells enriched from blood (not recorded which). Receptor source: a woman between 45 and 60 years old who had recovered from COVID-19.

The chain recombines TRBV6-2 or TRBV6-3 with TRBJ2-1; TRBD2 matches 9 bases. The V and J ends lost 0 bases and 4 bases, in that order; junction bases with no gene match: 7. CDR1 and CDR2 from the germline V gene are MNHEY and SVGEGT. The CDR3 covers 17 residues. CDR3 DNA: TGTGCCAGCAGTTACTCGCCCCCTAGCGGGATTTACAATGAGCAGTTCTTC. The encoded protein is CASSYSPPSGIYNEQFF.

The V call is TRBV30, the J call TRBJ2-5; D uncertain. Trimming took 4 bases from V and 1 from J, leaving 4 bases between them. Germline CDR1 GTSNPN, CDR2 SVGIG (reference sequence). CDR3 length: 11 residues. This CDR3 is CAWTIQETQYF. CDR3 coding DNA: TGTGCCTGGACTATCCAAGAGACCCAGTACTTC.

This chain connects TRBV5-1 to TRBJ2-3; 12 bases fit TRBD2. From germline, CDR1 is SGHRS and CDR2 YFSETQ. Trimming at V came to 2 bases and at J to 5 bases, leaving 9 bases not matched to a gene. CDR3 length: 17 residues. Written as DNA, the CDR3 is TGCGCCAGCAGCTTACCCACTAGCGGGAGGAGGGGAGATACGCAGTATTTT. Translation: CASSLPTSGRRGDTQYF.

V and J are TRBV5-1 and TRBJ2-1, with 7 bases lining up with TRBD2. Germline V gene data show CDR1 as SGHRS and CDR2 as YFSETQ. The CDR3 has 14 amino acids. Trimming removed 4 bases from V and 3 bases from J; junction bases left unmatched: 4. CDR3 residues: CASSASSGYNEQFF. Written as DNA, the CDR3 is TGCGCCAGCAGCGCTTCTAGCGGCTACAATGAGCAGTTCTTC.

In regard to this clone: Other DNA sequences within the sample encode an identical CDR3. V is TRBV30 and J is TRBJ1-1; D might be TRBD1 (6 bases). Germline lookup yields CDR1 GTSNPN and CDR2 SVGIG (reference sequence). Trimming shortened V by 0 bases and J by 1 base, and 6 bases separated the two germline ends. The length of the CDR3 is 13 residues. The DNA of the CDR3 is TGTGCCTGGAGTGTACAGGGGAACACTGAAGCTTTCTTT. Its translation is CAWSVQGNTEAFF.

The J gene is TRBJ2-1, the V gene TRBV5-1; TRBD2 might be the D (6 bases). CDR3 length: 16 residues. Germline loops: CDR1 SGHRS, CDR2 YFSETQ. Trimming shortened V by 1 base and J by 3 bases, and 14 bases separated the two germline ends. Here the CDR3 reads CASSLSTGAVYNEQFF. CDR3 DNA: TGCGCCAGCAGCTTGTCAACGGGAGCCGTCTACAATGAGCAGTTCTTC.

V is TRBV10-3 and J is TRBJ2-3; the match to TRBD2 covers 11 bases. The CDR3 sequence is 14 residues long. In germline, CDR1 is ENHRY, CDR2 SYGVKD. Germline trimming cut 7 bases from V and 2 bases from J; bases unmatched to any gene: 2. CDR3 residues: CAIKLAGVTDTQYF. The CDR3 DNA is TGTGCCATCAAACTAGCGGGAGTCACAGATACGCAGTATTTT.

The genes are TRBV6-1 and TRBJ2-2; 8 bases are shared with TRBD2. CDR3 length equals 15 residues. V dropped 1 base and J dropped 7; count of bases not matched to a gene: 5. CDR1 MNHNS and CDR2 SASEGT come from the germline V gene. The CDR3: CASSEGGRFIGELFF. As DNA, the CDR3 is TGTGCCAGCAGTGAAGGCGGGAGGTTTATCGGGGAGCTGTTTTTT.

This chain links TRBV3-1 (or the pseudogene TRBV3-2) with TRBJ2-1; 11 positions agree with TRBD2. CDR3 size: 15 residues. The germline V gene has CDR1 LGHDT and CDR2 YNNKEL (reference sequence). V was clipped by 6 bases and J by 6 bases; unmatched bases: 7. The CDR3: CASRIAGGPVNEQFF. CDR3 nucleotide sequence: TGTGCCAGCAGGATAGCGGGAGGGCCGGTCAATGAGCAGTTCTTC.

The chain links TRBV3-1 (or the pseudogene TRBV3-2) to TRBJ1-3, with 8 nucleotides matching TRBD1. The CDR3 consists of 15 residues. The V gene's germline CDR1 is LGHDT and CDR2 YNNKEL (reference sequence). With V trimmed by 5 bases and J by 8 bases, 11 bases remained unmatched. CDR3 region: CASSSREGTGDTIYF. CDR3 nucleotides: TGTGCCAGCAGCTCCCGTGAGGGGACAGGAGACACCATATATTTT.

The chain employs TRBV30 and TRBJ2-1; D gene unclear. V was pared by 0 bases and J by 8 bases, with 11 bases between. CDR1 is GTSNPN, CDR2 SVGIG, per germline (reference sequence). The CDR3 sequence is 13 residues long. The CDR3 sequence: CAWSVIEVDEQFF. DNA for the CDR3: TGTGCCTGGAGTGTAATCGAGGTTGATGAGCAGTTCTTC.

The chain uses TRBV9 and TRBJ1-1; no reliable D call. The CDR3 has 11 residues. V dropped 3 bases and J dropped 6 bases, with 6 bases sitting between them. The germline V gene has CDR1 SGDLS and CDR2 YYNGEE. The CDR3 here is CASSGESEAFF. CDR3 DNA sequence: TGTGCCAGCAGCGGAGAGTCTGAAGCTTTCTTT.

The rearrangement joins TRBV21-1 to TRBJ2-1; whether TRBD2, the table's D call, matches the DNA was not checked. TRBV21-1 is flagged as a pseudogene. The CDR3 is made up of 15 amino acids. The CDR3 DNA follows: TGTGCCAGACTCAGACGCGGAGGGGCTACAAATGAGCAGTTCTTC. Amino acids: CARLRRGGATNEQFF.

This chain connects TRBV28 to TRBJ1-1; weak D call: TRBD1 (6 bases). Germline assignment: CDR1 MDHEN and CDR2 SYDVKM. CDR3 length: 14 residues. With 5 bases removed from V and 2 bases from J, the gap between germline ends came to 12 bases. The CDR3 sequence is CASSTGTFNTEAFF. In DNA form, the CDR3 reads TGTGCCAGCAGTACAGGGACCTTTAACACTGAAGCTTTCTTT. The whole variable domain, remainder taken from reference TRBV28 and TRBJ1-1, is DVKVTQSSRYLVKRTGEKVFLECVQDMDHENMFWYRQDPGLGLRLIYFSYDVKMKEKGDIPEGYSVSREKKERFSLILESASTNQTSMYLCASSTGTFNTEAFFGQGTRLTVV.

The chain has TRBV5-1 and TRBJ2-3, with TRBD2 matching 7 bases. Germline V gene data show CDR1 as SGHRS and CDR2 as YFSETQ. With V trimmed by 4 bases and J by 1 base, 6 bases remained unmatched. CDR3 length: 15 residues. The DNA of the CDR3 is TGCGCCAGCAGCCCGCTTACTAGCGGCACAGATACGCAGTATTTT. This translates into CASSPLTSGTDTQYF.

J is TRBJ2-1 and V is TRBV7-7; 11 nucleotides agree with TRBD1. The germline CDR1 and CDR2 sequences are SSHAT and FNYEAQ (reference sequence). The CDR3 contains 19 residues. CDR3 nucleotides: TGTGCTAACTCGACGGGACAGGGGGTTTCAATAAGCTCCTACAATGAGCAGTTCTTC. It translates to CANSTGQGVSISSYNEQFF.

This clone was counted between two and nine times. The V gene is TRBV7-2, the J gene TRBJ2-7; 9 bases fit TRBD2. The V gene's germline CDR1 is SGHTA and CDR2 FQGNSA. The CDR3 length is 14 residues. V was clipped by 5 bases and J by 1 base; unmatched bases: 3. The CDR3 DNA follows: TGTGCCAGCAGCCGGACTAGCGCGTCCTACGAGCAGTACTTC. Encoded protein: CASSRTSASYEQYF.

This rearrangement joins TRBV15 to TRBJ2-7; 8 bases are shared with TRBD1. The germline CDR1 and CDR2 sequences are LNHNV and YYDKDF (reference sequence). Trimming at V came to 2 bases and at J to 2 bases, leaving 2 bases not matched to a gene. The CDR3 consists of 14 residues. The CDR3 DNA reads TGTGCCACCAGCAGACAGGGGGCAACCTACGAGCAGTACTTC. Its protein product is CATSRQGATYEQYF.

The chain links TRBV7-2 to TRBJ1-2; tentative D call: TRBD1 (5 bases). Trimming removed 3 bases from V and 2 bases from J, with 13 bases in between. The germline V gene encodes CDR1 SGHTA and CDR2 FQGNSA. The CDR3 is 15 residues long. The CDR3 nucleotides read TGTGCCAGCAGCTTCAAAGGGGCGGCGAACTATGGCTACACCTTC. Translation gives CASSFKGAANYGYTF. The full variable domain, with the rest looked up from reference TRBV7-2 and TRBJ1-2, is GAGVSQSPSNKVTEKGKDVELRCDPISGHTALYWYRQSLGQGLEFLIYFQGNSAPDKSGLPSDRFSAERTGGSVSTLTIQRTQQEDSAVYLCASSFKGAANYGYTFGSGTRLTVV.

CDR3 protein: CASSRLANEQFF. CDR3 nucleotide sequence: TGTGCCAGCAGTCGTCTAGCAAATGAGCAGTTCTTC. The J gene is TRBJ2-1, the V gene TRBV12-3 or TRBV12-4; the D gene is possibly TRBD2 (5 bases). Trimming pared 5 bases from V and 7 bases from J, leaving 9 bases between. The CDR3 sequence is 12 residues long.

In its sample, this clone was seen once. The V gene is TRBV30, the J gene TRBJ2-5; 7 bases are a match to TRBD2. Trimming took 1 base from V and 1 from J; bases not matched to a gene: 6. The CDR3 extends over 15 amino acids. CDR1 GTSNPN and CDR2 SVGIG come from the germline V gene (reference sequence). The CDR3 coding sequence is TGTGCCTGGAGTGGAAGGGGAGGGGTCCAAGAGACCCAGTACTTC. This translates into CAWSGRGGVQETQYF.

The genes are TRBV19 and TRBJ1-2; weak D call: TRBD1 (5 bases). The CDR3 runs 13 residues. Germline V lookup: CDR1 LNHDA, CDR2 SQIVND (reference sequence). V shed 7 bases and J shed 5 bases, with 14 bases lying between them. CDR3 residues: CASMVQGRYGYTF. The CDR3 bases are TGTGCCAGTATGGTGCAGGGCAGGTATGGCTACACCTTC.

This chain connects TRBV4-1 to TRBJ1-1; TRBD1 aligns across 7 bases. Germline trimming cut 5 bases from V and 1 base from J; bases unmatched to any gene: 10. The CDR3 runs to 16 residues. The germline CDR1 and CDR2 sequences are MGHRA and YSYEKL. The chain's CDR3 is CASSSRLTGANTEAFF. As DNA, the CDR3 is TGCGCCAGCAGCTCCCGGTTAACAGGGGCGAACACTGAAGCTTTCTTT.